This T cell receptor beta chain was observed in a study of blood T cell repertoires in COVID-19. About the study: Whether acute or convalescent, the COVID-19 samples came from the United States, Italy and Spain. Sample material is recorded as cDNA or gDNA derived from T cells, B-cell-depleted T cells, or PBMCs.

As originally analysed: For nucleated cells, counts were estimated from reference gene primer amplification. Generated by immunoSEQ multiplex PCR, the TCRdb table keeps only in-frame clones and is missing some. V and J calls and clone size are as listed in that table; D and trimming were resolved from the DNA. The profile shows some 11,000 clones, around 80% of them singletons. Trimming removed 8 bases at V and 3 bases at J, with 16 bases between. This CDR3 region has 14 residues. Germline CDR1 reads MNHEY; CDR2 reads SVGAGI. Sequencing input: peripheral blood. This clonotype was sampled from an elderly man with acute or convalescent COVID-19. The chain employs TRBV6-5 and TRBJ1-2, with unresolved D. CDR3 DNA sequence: TGTGCCAGCGGTTTGGGGAGGCTCTACTATGGCTACACCTTC. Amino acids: CASGLGRLYYGYTF.